Listed below are T cell receptor beta chains from one sample, sequenced in a study of shared clonotypes between healthy human individuals. Libraries were prepared by immunoSEQ multiplex PCR; TCRdb keeps only in-frame clonotypes and omits some of them. The sample lists 2 million to 2.5 million clones, roughly 91% occurring once. Input material: naive CD8+ T cells from PBMCs. The receptors here all came from a young man in good health. Some clones in this sample may be carry-over from other donors' samples. Both conserved end residues are part of each CDR3. A D gene is named only where the DNA matches it firmly. Size is stated for part of the rows, as once, few or many counts, or as a class when the clone is expanded.

V: TRBV5-1; size: .; D: .; J: TRBJ2-5; CDR3: CASSWGQGGIETQYF; DNA: TGCGCCAGCAGCTGGGGGCAGGGCGGTATCGAGACCCAGTACTTC
V: TRBV6-1; size: .; D: .; J: TRBJ1-5; CDR3: CASSEALRARGPQHF; DNA: TGTGCCAGCAGTGAAGCGCTACGGGCCAGGGGGCCCCAGCATTTT
V: TRBV11-2; size: .; D: .; J: TRBJ2-5; CDR3: CASSPSYFNRETQYF; DNA: TGTGCCAGCAGCCCTTCTTATTTCAACCGAGAGACCCAGTACTTC
V: TRBV6-1; size: once; D: .; J: TRBJ2-1; CDR3: CASSEKTRPSSYNEQFF; DNA: TGTGCCAGCAGTGAGAAAACGCGGCCGAGCTCCTACAATGAGCAGTTCTTC
V: TRBV15; size: once; D: .; J: TRBJ2-3; CDR3: CATSGQRSSTDTQYF; DNA: TGTGCCACCAGCGGACAGAGATCTAGCACAGATACGCAGTATTTT
V: TRBV9; size: .; D: TRBD2; J: TRBJ2-7; CDR3: CASSIELAGVGEQYF; DNA: TGTGCCAGCAGCATTGAACTAGCGGGAGTTGGAGAGCAGTACTTC
V: TRBV7-9; size: .; D: TRBD1; J: TRBJ2-7; CDR3: CASSLAPGTGGAEQYF; DNA: TGTGCCAGCAGCTTAGCTCCCGGGACAGGGGGCGCCGAGCAGTACTTC
V: TRBV9; size: .; D: .; J: TRBJ2-7; CDR3: CASSGNSYEQYF; DNA: TGTGCCAGCAGCGGTAACTCCTACGAGCAGTACTTC
V: TRBV6-1; size: .; D: TRBD1; J: TRBJ2-5; CDR3: CASSVGPFRGETQYF; DNA: TGTGCCAGCAGTGTGGGGCCCTTCAGGGGGGAGACCCAGTACTTC
V: TRBV9; size: once; D: .; J: TRBJ1-1; CDR3: CASSLTGRSDEAFF; DNA: TGTGCCAGCAGCCTCACAGGGAGATCTGACGAAGCTTTCTTT
V: TRBV5-6; size: .; D: TRBD1; J: TRBJ2-5; CDR3: CASSLGQGLETQYF; DNA: TGTGCCAGCAGCTTGGGACAGGGGTTGGAGACCCAGTACTTC
V: TRBV5-6; size: .; D: .; J: TRBJ2-7; CDR3: CASSDLASSSYEQYF; DNA: TGTGCCAGCAGTGACTTGGCTAGTAGCTCCTACGAGCAGTACTTC
V: TRBV6-5; size: .; D: .; J: TRBJ1-5; CDR3: CASRTSGARNQPQHF; DNA: TGTGCCAGCAGGACTTCCGGGGCCCGCAATCAGCCCCAGCATTTT
V: TRBV6-5; size: .; D: .; J: TRBJ2-1; CDR3: CASSPTTGYNEQFF; DNA: TGTGCCAGCAGTCCAACCACAGGATACAATGAGCAGTTCTTC
V: TRBV29-1; size: .; D: .; J: TRBJ2-3; CDR3: CSVEGISGGLRTDTQYF; DNA: TGCAGCGTTGAGGGGATCTCCGGAGGACTTCGCACAGATACGCAGTATTTT
V: TRBV7-6; size: .; D: .; J: TRBJ2-1; CDR3: CASSLKGHGTPYNEQFF; DNA: TGTGCCAGCAGCTTAAAGGGCCACGGGACCCCCTACAATGAGCAGTTCTTC
V: TRBV4-1; size: .; D: TRBD1; J: TRBJ1-2; CDR3: CASSPWDRGYHGYTF; DNA: TGCGCCAGCAGCCCCTGGGACAGGGGATACCACGGCTACACCTTC
V: TRBV9; size: .; D: TRBD1; J: TRBJ2-1; CDR3: CASSADRVSYNEQFF; DNA: TGTGCCAGCAGCGCCGACAGGGTCTCCTACAATGAGCAGTTCTTC
V: TRBV28; size: .; D: TRBD1; J: TRBJ1-1; CDR3: CASSLTPGQGWTEAFF; DNA: TGTGCCAGCAGTTTAACACCGGGACAGGGGTGGACTGAAGCTTTCTTT
V: TRBV6-1; size: .; D: .; J: TRBJ2-7; CDR3: CASRGDAYEQYF; DNA: TGTGCCAGCAGGGGAGATGCCTACGAGCAGTACTTC
V: TRBV9; size: .; D: TRBD2; J: TRBJ2-7; CDR3: CASSPERDRPYEQYF; DNA: TGTGCCAGCAGCCCGGAGCGGGACCGACCCTACGAGCAGTACTTC
V: TRBV5-1; size: once; D: .; J: TRBJ1-1; CDR3: CASSLEWPNTEAFF; DNA: TGCGCCAGCAGCTTGGAATGGCCGAACACTGAAGCTTTCTTT
V: TRBV7-9; size: .; D: .; J: TRBJ1-2; CDR3: CASSLSSGYGYTF; DNA: TGTGCCAGCAGCTTATCTTCGGGGTATGGCTACACCTTC
V: TRBV27; size: .; D: .; J: TRBJ2-7; CDR3: CASRGEVRDNHYEQYF; DNA: TGTGCCAGCAGAGGGGAGGTGAGGGACAACCACTACGAGCAGTACTTC
V: TRBV6-6; size: .; D: .; J: TRBJ1-2; CDR3: CASSADSYGYTF; DNA: TGTGCCAGCAGTGCGGACAGCTATGGCTACACCTTC
V: TRBV5-1; size: .; D: .; J: TRBJ1-2; CDR3: CASSYGTAKYYGYTF; DNA: TGCGCCAGCAGCTATGGGACCGCTAAGTACTATGGCTACACCTTC
V: TRBV9; size: .; D: TRBD2; J: TRBJ2-2; CDR3: CASAGGNTGELFF; DNA: TGTGCCAGCGCGGGGGGAAACACCGGGGAGCTGTTTTTT
V: TRBV7-8; size: .; D: .; J: TRBJ2-7; CDR3: CASSFAGTNYEQYF; DNA: TGTGCCAGCAGCTTCGCCGGGACCAACTACGAGCAGTACTTC
V: TRBV6-5; size: .; D: TRBD2; J: TRBJ2-7; CDR3: CASSPTSDYEQYF; DNA: TGTGCCAGCAGTCCCACTAGCGACTACGAGCAGTACTTC
V: TRBV7-9; size: .; D: .; J: TRBJ2-7; CDR3: CASLGRGYEQYF; DNA: TGTGCCAGCCTCGGCAGGGGTTACGAGCAGTACTTC
V: TRBV9; size: .; D: TRBD2; J: TRBJ2-5; CDR3: CASSVGVAGGQETQYF; DNA: TGTGCCAGCAGCGTAGGAGTAGCGGGAGGGCAAGAGACCCAGTACTTC
V: TRBV5-8; size: .; D: .; J: TRBJ1-2; CDR3: CASSWEGSGLVDGYTF; DNA: TGTGCCAGCAGCTGGGAGGGGTCGGGATTAGTGGATGGCTACACCTTC
V: TRBV27; size: .; D: TRBD2; J: TRBJ2-1; CDR3: CASSPETEESIGPSGGYNEQFF; DNA: TGTGCCAGCAGTCCGGAGACAGAAGAATCGATCGGGCCTAGCGGAGGCTACAATGAGCAGTTCTTC
V: TRBV20-1; size: few; D: TRBD1; J: TRBJ2-4; CDR3: CSANRGHIQYF; DNA: TGCAGTGCTAACAGGGGGCACATTCAGTACTTC
V: TRBV10-2; size: .; D: TRBD1; J: TRBJ1-2; CDR3: CASSGGGGGYTF; DNA: TGCGCCAGCAGTGGAGGGGGCGGCGGCTACACCTTC
V: TRBV27; size: .; D: TRBD1; J: TRBJ2-7; CDR3: CASSLSGTGSSYEQYF; DNA: TGTGCCAGCAGTTTATCCGGGACAGGGAGCTCCTACGAGCAGTACTTC
V: TRBV7-2; size: .; D: .; J: TRBJ2-5; CDR3: CASSYDSEETQYF; DNA: TGTGCCAGCAGCTACGACAGCGAAGAGACCCAGTACTTC
V: TRBV28; size: once; D: .; J: TRBJ2-3; CDR3: CASTARWGTDTQYF; DNA: TGTGCCAGCACCGCACGATGGGGGACAGATACGCAGTATTTT
V: TRBV1; size: .; D: .; J: TRBJ1-2; CDR3: CTSSPGLPYGYTF; DNA: TGCACCAGCAGCCCGGGACTTCCCTATGGCTACACCTTC
V: TRBV2; size: .; D: .; J: TRBJ2-2; CDR3: CASSEGGEYYSGELFF; DNA: TGTGCCAGCAGTGAAGGGGGTGAATACTACTCCGGGGAGCTGTTTTTT
V: TRBV19; size: .; D: .; J: TRBJ2-7; CDR3: CASSIGAGAWNEQYF; DNA: TGTGCCAGTAGTATAGGCGCAGGGGCCTGGAACGAGCAGTACTTC
V: TRBV4-3; size: .; D: .; J: TRBJ2-4; CDR3: CASSQAAGSSAKNIQYF; DNA: TGCGCCAGCAGCCAGGCCGCCGGAAGTTCGGCCAAAAACATTCAGTACTTC
V: TRBV2; size: .; D: .; J: TRBJ2-7; CDR3: CASIPRAGITYEQYF; DNA: TGTGCCAGCATCCCCCGGGCGGGAATCACCTACGAGCAGTACTTC
V: TRBV20-1; size: .; D: TRBD1; J: TRBJ1-1; CDR3: CSARTGAEAFF; DNA: TGCAGTGCTAGGACAGGGGCTGAAGCTTTCTTT
V: TRBV6-4; size: once; D: TRBD1; J: TRBJ1-1; CDR3: CASSAGTGGEAFF; DNA: TGTGCCAGCAGTGCCGGGACAGGGGGCGAAGCTTTCTTT
V: TRBV10-3; size: .; D: .; J: TRBJ1-3; CDR3: CAISESRGNTIYF; DNA: TGTGCCATCAGTGAGAGCAGGGGAAACACCATATATTTT
V: TRBV30; size: .; D: TRBD2; J: TRBJ2-1; CDR3: CAWREGLQGPEQFF; DNA: TGTGCCTGGCGGGAGGGACTTCAAGGCCCAGAGCAGTTCTTC